The rows below give T cell receptor beta chains drawn from one sample of a study of blood T cell repertoires in COVID-19. Sequenced by immunoSEQ multiplex PCR; TCRdb stores in-frame clones only, minus some. The table lists about 250,000 clones, 81% of them singletons. The specimen was peripheral blood. Receptors originate from a woman older than 75 with acute or convalescent COVID-19. Each CDR3 is given with its conserved first and last residue. The D gene is left open where the match is weak. Not all rows give a size; the values are once, few, many and, for expanded clones, a class.

v_call	d_call	j_call	clone_size	cdr3_nt	cdr3_aa
TRBV3-1/TRBV3-2	TRBD2	TRBJ2-7	NA	TGTGCCAGCAGCCAAGACTTCGGGGGGGAAACCGAGCAGTACTTC	CASSQDFGGETEQYF
TRBV29-1	NA	TRBJ2-7	NA	TGCAGCGTTGAAGATCGTAGGGGATACGAGCAGTACTTC	CSVEDRRGYEQYF
TRBV3-1/TRBV3-2	TRBD1	TRBJ1-5	NA	TGTGCCAGCAGCCTCGGGACAGGTAGCAATCAGCCCCAGCATTTT	CASSLGTGSNQPQHF
TRBV5-1	NA	TRBJ1-6	NA	TGCGCCAGCAGCTTGGGACAGACCAATTCACCCCTCCACTTT	CASSLGQTNSPLHF
TRBV2	NA	TRBJ1-1	NA	TGTGCCAGCAGGGAAACGACCGGGTCTAACACTGAAGCTTTCTTT	CASRETTGSNTEAFF
TRBV2	NA	TRBJ1-5	NA	TGTGCCAGCAGTGAAGGGCAGGGTCTTTTTCAGCCCCAGCATTTT	CASSEGQGLFQPQHF
TRBV5-6	NA	TRBJ1-6	NA	TGTGCCAGCAGCCAGCGGGGCTATAATTCACCCCTCCACTTT	CASSQRGYNSPLHF
TRBV9	NA	TRBJ1-2	NA	TGTGCCAGCAGCGTAGCCGGACGGGAGTGGTCGGACTATGGCTACACCTTC	CASSVAGREWSDYGYTF
TRBV10-1	NA	TRBJ2-2	NA	TGCGCCAGCAGTGGCGGAGGTGCGAACACCGGGGAGCTGTTTTTT	CASSGGGANTGELFF
TRBV9	NA	TRBJ2-1	NA	TGTGCCAGCAGCGTAGGGAGTGGGAGATGGAGCAATGAGCAGTTCTTC	CASSVGSGRWSNEQFF
TRBV6-5	TRBD2	TRBJ2-7	once	TGTGCCAGCAGTTACGGGACTAGCGGGATAGCCTACGAGCAGTACTTC	CASSYGTSGIAYEQYF
TRBV5-5	NA	TRBJ1-3	once	TGTGCCAGCAGCTTGGGTAGAACGGACACCATATATTTT	CASSLGRTDTIYF
TRBV6-5	NA	TRBJ2-1	few	TGTGCCAGCAGTTACTCAAGCCGAACTCGGGGTGAGCAGTTCTTC	CASSYSSRTRGEQFF
TRBV7-2	TRBD1	TRBJ1-1	NA	TGTGCCAGCAGCTCTCAGGGGGCCGCGTCTGAAGCTTTCTTT	CASSSQGAASEAFF
TRBV3-1/TRBV3-2	NA	TRBJ2-7	few	TGTGCCAGCAGCCAAGAAGGTACTACGTACGAGCAGTACTTC	CASSQEGTTYEQYF
TRBV25-1	NA	TRBJ2-5	NA	TGTGCCAGCAGTGAATTCGGAGGGAGAGGACAAGAGACCCAGTACTTC	CASSEFGGRGQETQYF
TRBV29-1	NA	TRBJ2-3	NA	TGCAGCGTAGGTAATGCGGGGAGCACAGATACGCAGTATTTT	CSVGNAGSTDTQYF
TRBV5-4	TRBD1	TRBJ1-1	once	TGTGCCAGCAGCTTAACCGGGACAGGGAACACTGAAGCTTTCTTT	CASSLTGTGNTEAFF
TRBV30	NA	TRBJ1-2	NA	TGTGCCTGGAACCGGGGTCTGCCTGGCTACACCTTC	CAWNRGLPGYTF
TRBV4-1	TRBD1	TRBJ1-2	NA	TGCGCCAGCAGCCAAGGGGTAAACAGGGGTAACTATGGCTACACCTTC	CASSQGVNRGNYGYTF
TRBV19	TRBD1	TRBJ1-2	NA	TGTGCCAGTAGTCCGAGGACAGGGGGCTTTGACACCTTC	CASSPRTGGFDTF
TRBV6-1	NA	TRBJ1-2	few	TGTGCCAGCAGTGACAGGGGCACGGGGGGCTACACCTTC	CASSDRGTGGYTF
TRBV5-1	TRBD2	TRBJ2-5	NA	TGCGCCAGCAGCCCGGAAGTGGGAGGGCCTGGAGAGACCCAGTACTTC	CASSPEVGGPGETQYF
TRBV20-1	NA	TRBJ2-7	many	TGCAGTGCTAGTACGCGCGAGCAGTACTTC	CSASTREQYF
TRBV5-1	TRBD2	TRBJ2-7	few	TGCGCCAGCAGCTTGACTAGCGGGGGGGGAGCCTACGAGCAGTACTTC	CASSLTSGGGAYEQYF
TRBV9	TRBD1	TRBJ2-3	NA	TGTGCCAGCAGCTCCATGACAGGGGGCACGGCAGATACGCAGTATTTT	CASSSMTGGTADTQYF
TRBV28	NA	TRBJ1-2	NA	TGTGCCAGCAGTTTCGTCGGGCGACAGGTTCTCCTTAACTATGGCTACACCTTC	CASSFVGRQVLLNYGYTF
TRBV13	NA	TRBJ2-3	NA	TGTGCCAGCAGCTCCACTAGCACAGATACGCAGTATTTT	CASSSTSTDTQYF
TRBV7-2	NA	TRBJ2-1	NA	TGTGCCAGCAGCTTACACGGGAGTTACAATGAGCAGTTCTTC	CASSLHGSYNEQFF
TRBV19	TRBD1	TRBJ1-1	NA	TGTGCCAGTAGTACCCCGACAGGGGCAGCTTTCTTT	CASSTPTGAAFF
TRBV27	NA	TRBJ2-6	NA	TGTGCCAGCAGTTTACTCTCTGGGGCCAACGTCCTGACTTTC	CASSLLSGANVLTF